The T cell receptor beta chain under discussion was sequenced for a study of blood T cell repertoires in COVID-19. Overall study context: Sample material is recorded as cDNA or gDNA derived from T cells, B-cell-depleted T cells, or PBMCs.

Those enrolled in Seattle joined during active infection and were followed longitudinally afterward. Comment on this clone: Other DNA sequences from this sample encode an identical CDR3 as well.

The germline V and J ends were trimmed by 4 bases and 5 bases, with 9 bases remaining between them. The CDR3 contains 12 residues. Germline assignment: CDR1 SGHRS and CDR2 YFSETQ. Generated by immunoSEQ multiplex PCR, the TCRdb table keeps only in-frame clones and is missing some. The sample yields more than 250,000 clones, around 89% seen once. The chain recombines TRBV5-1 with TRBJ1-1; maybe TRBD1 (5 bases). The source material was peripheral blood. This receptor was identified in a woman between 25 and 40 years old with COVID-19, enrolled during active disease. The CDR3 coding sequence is TGCGCCAGCAGCCCGGGGGGGACTGAAGCTTTCTTT. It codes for CASSPGGTEAFF.